This T cell receptor (beta chain) was observed in a study of T cell responses to AZD1222 COVID-19 vaccine (dated by TCRdb to about 2021). General notes on the study: Because spike-specific TCR depth and breadth did not differ between the two schedules, AZD1222 recipients who got a second dose at roughly 4 weeks were pooled with those who got a second dose at roughly 12 weeks. A total of just over 230 trial participants underwent TCR sequencing, of whom about 210 had received two doses of AZD1222 and around 26 had received two doses of the MenACWY control vaccine. Enrollment into the trials was organized by age into subgroups of 18-55, 56-69 and 70-plus years, and those subgroups contained about 160, 30 and 59 TCR-sequenced participants, respectively.

The paper as a whole reports these results and caveats: Most participants were white British and females outnumbered males, and the authors suggested that clonal diversity may have been underestimated. The vaccine-associated CD4 TCRs covered the entire spike protein, and the dominant responses fell in regions 160-218 and 743-854. After two AZD1222 doses, spike-specific TCR breadth and depth were significantly higher than at day 0 and than in MenACWY recipients. Conclusions about previously exposed vaccinees were limited because only 6 or 7 AZD1222 recipients were SARS-CoV-2 seropositive at baseline. The 56-69-year group was small, and its depth increase did not reach significance, likely because of low power. Because no samples from the day 14 peak response were available, repertoires could be characterized only after the peak T cell response. Nearly half of unique spike-specific TCRs reportedly recognized epitopes outside regions mutated in the B.1.351 and B.1.1.7 variants.

The CDR3 regions of human TCRbeta chains were subjected to immunosequencing. Processing in the source paper ran as follows. Repertoire TCRs were checked for matches against a reference library of SARS-CoV-2-specific TCRs that had been generated using the MIRA antigen-specificity platform. Breadth was defined as the fraction of unique TCRs that were SARS-CoV-2-associated. Depth was defined as the fraction of total T cells that were SARS-CoV-2-associated. Each spike-specific TCR was assigned to its reactive spike region and to a CD4 or CD8 class using the MIRA data. Log10-transformed breadth and depth values were compared by one-way ANOVA with Sidak's multiple comparisons tests. The table was pulled from immuneACCESS by TCRdb, which kept in-frame rearrangements only. Such tables lose some clones; where checked, under half of the loss comes from unresolved V genes, and the rest has no known cause. Clone size and V and J calls were adopted from that table, with D and trimming inferred from the DNA. The sample records around 130,000 clones, 86% of which are singletons. Roughly an eighth of the sample belongs to the ten largest clones.

Interpreted using the paper, the time point label stands for: baseline before first vaccination. Vaccinee samples were obtained from the UK trials COV001 and COV002, which included a single-blind randomized controlled phase 2/3 trial of AZD1222 (ChAdOx1 nCoV-19) in healthy adults. Trial participant PBMC samples were collected at day 0 and day 28 after the second dose for TCRbeta chain sequencing. Via the germline V gene (reference sequence), CDR1 is SEHNR and CDR2 FQNEAQ. After removal of 4 bases from V and 3 bases from J, the junction retains 8 bases not matched to a gene. From its cysteine to its phenylalanine, the CDR3 spans 17 amino acids. Only the CDR3 part of the read is kept: 51 bases, read in frame from the first base. The count of this clone is one. Its antigen target is currently unknown. No base-level quality is on record; no much larger clone is a single base apart.

The sample here was peripheral blood, taken on day 0 of AZD1222 vaccination. The chain is encoded by TRBV7-9 joined to TRBJ2-6; TRBD1 agrees with 8 junctional bases. The origin of this receptor is an adult in good health. The CDR3 protein sequence reads: CASSSRQGPGGANVLTF. DNA sequence: TGTGCCAGCAGCTCCCGACAGGGGCCGGGTGGGGCCAACGTCCTGACTTTC. With the portions outside the CDR3 filled from the reference TRBV7-9 and TRBJ2-6 genes, the complete variable region becomes DTGVSQNPRHKITKRGQNVTFRCDPISEHNRLYWYRQTLGQGPEFLTYFQNEAQLEKSRLLSDRFSAERPKGSFSTLEIQRTEQGDSAMYLCASSSRQGPGGANVLTFGAGSRLTVL.